These T cell receptor beta chains were read from a single sample in a study of CD8 T cells in Susac syndrome. TCRdb passed the immunoSEQ multiplex PCR reads through MiXCR, listing each CDR3 protein once. The repertoire holds 150,000 to 200,000 distinct CDR3 sequences, with approximately 93% as singletons. Sequencing was carried out using CD4+ T cells from PBMCs. The receptors were sampled from a human donor in good health. Both conserved end residues are part of each CDR3. D genes are given only for firm matches.

J gene,V gene,D gene,CDR3 DNA,CDR3 protein
TRBJ2-7,TRBV10-3,NA,TGTGCCATCAGTGAATCGGGCAACTACGAGCAGTACTTC,CAISESGNYEQYF
TRBJ1-2,TRBV29-1,NA,TGCAGCGTAACGGAGGGAATCCGCTATGGCTACACCTTC,CSVTEGIRYGYTF
TRBJ2-7,TRBV28,NA,TGTGCCAGCAGTTCACAGGGTCACGAGCAGTACTTC,CASSSQGHEQYF
TRBJ2-1,TRBV29-1,TRBD2,TGCGTAGGAGGCGGGGGGGCCAATGAGCAGTTCTTC,CVGGGGANEQFF
TRBJ2-1,TRBV18,TRBD2,TGTGCCAGCTCACCTTGGACTAGCGGGGGTAGCTCCTACAATGAGCAGTTCTTC,CASSPWTSGGSSYNEQFF
TRBJ2-7,TRBV28,TRBD1,TGTGCCAGCATCAATACCGGATTCGGGACAGGGGGGTACGAGCAGTACTTC,CASINTGFGTGGYEQYF
TRBJ2-5,TRBV29-1,TRBD2,TGCAGCGTCTCCCAAAAGCGTAGGCGGGGGGCCGACTATGAGACCCAGTACTTC,CSVSQKRRRGADYETQYF
TRBJ2-1,TRBV27,NA,TGTGCCAGACGACAGGAGTACTCCAATGAGCAGTTCTTC,CARRQEYSNEQFF
TRBJ1-6,TRBV5-1,NA,TGCGCCAGCAGCCCGGCTGGTGGTTCACCCCTCCACTTT,CASSPAGGSPLHF
TRBJ1-1,TRBV20-1,NA,TGCAGTGCTATCGTAGGGAACACTGAAGCTTTCTTT,CSAIVGNTEAFF
TRBJ2-5,TRBV29-1,NA,TGCAGCGCCCACAGGGAACAAGAGACCCAGTACTTC,CSAHREQETQYF
TRBJ1-5,TRBV2,NA,TGTGCCAGCAGTGAATCGGACGGCGATCAGCCCCAGCATTTT,CASSESDGDQPQHF
TRBJ1-1,TRBV27,NA,TGTGCCAGCAGTTATCATAGAAAGAACACTGAAGCTTTCTTT,CASSYHRKNTEAFF
TRBJ2-2,TRBV29-1,TRBD1,TGCAGCGTTGTTCAGGGGGCAGCGAACACCGGGGAGCTGTTTTTT,CSVVQGAANTGELFF
TRBJ2-2,TRBV10-3,TRBD1,TGTGCCATCAGTGACCCACGAGGGGGCGAATCCGGGGAGCTGTTTTTT,CAISDPRGGESGELFF
TRBJ1-2,TRBV21-1,NA,TGTGCCAGCAGCAGTTACGAACAGGATGACTATGGCTACACCTTC,CASSSYEQDDYGYTF
TRBJ1-1,TRBV19,TRBD1,TGTGCCAGTACCTTCTTGACAGGGACCACTGAAGCTTTCTTT,CASTFLTGTTEAFF
TRBJ1-1,TRBV19,NA,TGTGCCAGTAGTGAGAGCACAGGGAACACTGAAGCTTTCTTT,CASSESTGNTEAFF
TRBJ2-7,TRBV10-3,NA,TGTGCCATCAGTGAGTCCCCCTACGAGCAGTACTTC,CAISESPYEQYF
TRBJ2-2,TRBV6-1,NA,TGTGCCAGCAGGCCTCCGGGGCCCAACACCGGGGAGCTGTTTTTT,CASRPPGPNTGELFF
TRBJ1-2,TRBV19,TRBD1,TGTGCCAGTAGTATCCAGGGGACAGCGAGGAACTATGGCTACACCTTC,CASSIQGTARNYGYTF
TRBJ2-2,TRBV4-1,TRBD1,TGCGCCAGCAGCCAAAGAGGACAGGGTACGAACACCGGGGAGCTGTTTTTT,CASSQRGQGTNTGELFF
TRBJ1-1,TRBV7-9,TRBD1,TGTGCCAGCAGCCAGACCAGGGGGGGGACTGAAGCTTTCTTT,CASSQTRGGTEAFF